This entry is about one T cell receptor beta chain. Its antigen is unknown. No qualities accompany the bases; no much larger clone lies one base away. The data belong to a study of chronic HIV infection and antiretroviral therapy (dated by TCRdb to between 2015 and 2017). CDR1 and CDR2 were assigned from the germline V gene (reference sequence) as SGHAT and FQDESV. The CDR3 starts with the cysteine, ends with the phenylalanine, and has 14 residues. Of all the DNA, just the CDR3 is kept, 42 bases in frame from base 1. Trimming costs V 1 base and J 0 bases, and their ends lie 7 bases apart. Library creation used 5' RACE. Sequencing instrument: Illumina MiSeq. TCRdb reprocessed the public reads (quality trimming at Q25 with fastp, clone calling with MiXCR) and kept in-frame beta chains. Rows merge per CDR3 protein into single entries with the most common DNA and genes. The sample table contains around 30,000 distinct CDR3 sequences; only one count was recorded for 8% to 10% of them. About 2.5% of the sample is in the top ten clones.

The material sequenced was peripheral blood. The source of this sequence is an adult who had HIV and had not received antiretroviral therapy, or was an uninfected healthy control (not recorded which). This chain joins TRBV11-1 to TRBJ2-7, with the D gene too uncertain to name. The DNA is TGTGCCAGCAGCTTAGACTTCGGCTCCTACGAGCAGTACTTC. It specifies CASSLDFGSYEQYF.